Listed here are 32 T cell receptor beta chains from one sample, sequenced in a study of T cell repertoires in cytomegalovirus infection. TCRdb itself ran the reads through MiXCR, one entry per CDR3 protein. The table includes about a million distinct CDR3 sequences, approximately 33% detected once. Their cognate antigens are unknown. Sequencing used cultured CD8+ T cells from PBMCs, obtained from culture after CMV antigen stimulation. These receptors all come from a human donor in good health (CMV status not recorded). Some clones in this sample may be carry-over from other donors' samples.

This clonotype was picked up many times. V usage is TRBV7-2 and J usage is TRBJ2-3; D ambiguous. Germline CDR1 SGHTA, CDR2 FQGNSA. The CDR3 totals 14 residues. Trimming removed 1 base from V and 6 bases from J, with 11 bases in between. The DNA of the CDR3 is TGTGCCAGCAGCTTAGTGTTTCACCTGGATACGCAGTATTTT. Protein product: CASSLVFHLDTQYF.

The gene calls are TRBV7-8 and TRBJ1-4; a weak D match, TRBD1 (5 bases). The CDR3 consists of 14 residues. With 3 bases removed from V and 5 bases from J, the gap between germline ends came to 10 bases. CDR1 SGHVS and CDR2 FQNEAQ come from the germline V gene. CDR3 in amino acids: CASSFRQNNEKLFF. The DNA for the CDR3 is TGTGCCAGCAGCTTCAGACAGAACAATGAAAAACTGTTTTTT.

The rearrangement joins TRBV12-3 or TRBV12-4 to TRBJ2-5; 7 bases align to TRBD2. V shed 3 bases and J 3 bases; nucleotides not matched to a gene: 7. The CDR3 is 15 amino acids. This CDR3 reads CASSFSGLPEETQYF. The CDR3 DNA reads as TGTGCCAGCAGTTTCTCGGGACTACCCGAAGAGACCCAGTACTTC.

This clonotype occurred a few times. This chain links TRBV6-1 with TRBJ2-1; TRBD2 aligns across 8 bases. The germline V gene has CDR1 MNHNS and CDR2 SASEGT. V shed 6 bases, J shed 15 bases, and the junction held 10 bases outside the gene matches. The CDR3 has 12 residues. The CDR3: CASSPRGGTPFF. The CDR3 region has the DNA TGTGCCAGCAGCCCCCGGGGGGGAACCCCGTTCTTC.

V is TRBV24-1 and J is TRBJ1-2; D unclear. The CDR3 totals 13 residues. Germline V gene lookup returns CDR1 KGHDR and CDR2 SFDVKD. V was pared by 9 bases and J by 8 bases, with 18 bases between. CDR3 sequence: CATSTLSREGYTF. DNA for the CDR3: TGTGCCACCTCAACTCTGTCCCGGGAAGGCTACACCTTC.

The chain is built from TRBV12-3 or TRBV12-4 and TRBJ2-1; no reliable D call. The CDR3 length is 15 residues. Trimming removed 4 bases at V and 0 bases at J, with 10 bases between. This CDR3 reads CASSYHRSSYNEQFF. As DNA, the CDR3 is TGTGCCAGCAGTTACCACAGAAGCTCCTACAATGAGCAGTTCTTC.

This clonotype was seen a handful of times. CDR3 nucleotide sequence: TGTGCCAGCAGTTTGGAAGGAAAGGACGAGCAGTACGTC. Translation gives CASSLEGKDEQYV. The rearrangement joins TRBV28 to TRBJ2-7; D is unresolved. The CDR3 is 13 residues long. V was trimmed by 3 bases and J by 5 bases, leaving 11 bases between them. CDR1 and CDR2 from the germline V gene are MDHEN and SYDVKM.

The chain is built from TRBV24-1 and TRBJ2-1; TRBD1 aligns across 9 bases. This CDR3 comprises 17 residues. Trimming cost V 2 bases and J 3 bases; bases outside gene matches: 7. The germline gives CDR1 KGHDR, CDR2 SFDVKD. CDR3 DNA sequence: TGTGCCACCAGTGATTATCCGGGACAGGGCCTCTACAATGAGCAGTTCTTC. This translates into CATSDYPGQGLYNEQFF.

The chain is built from TRBV12-3 or TRBV12-4 and TRBJ2-3; D is ambiguous. The CDR3 is 15 amino acids. The V end was cut by 0 bases, the J end by 4 bases, with 11 bases between. The CDR3 nucleotides read TGTGCCAGCAGTTTAGCCGGTCTCCCCCCAGATACGCAGTATTTT. The encoded protein is CASSLAGLPPDTQYF.

The chain employs TRBV3-1 and TRBJ1-2; D gene ambiguous. The CDR3 is 16 residues long. The germline CDR1 and CDR2 sequences are LGHDT and YNNKEL (reference sequence). The V end lost 0 bases, the J end lost 0 bases, and 11 bases lay between the germline ends. CDR3 sequence: CASSQDMGFSNYGYTF. The DNA for the CDR3 is TGTGCCAGCAGCCAAGATATGGGTTTCTCTAACTATGGCTACACCTTC.

This chain links TRBV13 with TRBJ2-7; D may correspond to TRBD1 or TRBD2 (5 bases each). The V gene's germline CDR1 is PRHDT and CDR2 FYEKMQ (reference sequence). The CDR3 length is 14 residues. V gave up 5 bases and J gave up 4 bases, with 15 bases separating them. The CDR3 loop is CASSPGADPYEQYF. The CDR3 nucleotides are TGTGCCAGCAGCCCCGGGGCAGATCCTTACGAGCAGTACTTC.

This clonotype was detected many times. J is TRBJ1-1 and V is TRBV6-5; D is possibly TRBD1 (5 bases). V dropped 0 bases and J dropped 0 bases, with 8 bases sitting between them. The CDR3 is 15 residues long. Germline CDR1 is MNHEY and CDR2 is SVGAGI. The CDR3 is CASSYSGDLNTEAFF. CDR3 nucleotides: TGTGCCAGCAGTTACTCAGGGGACTTGAACACTGAAGCTTTCTTT.

J is TRBJ2-5 and V is TRBV7-6, with 14 nucleotides matching TRBD2. The CDR3 length is 18 residues. Trimming took 4 bases from V and 5 from J; bases not matched to a gene: 12. Per germline, CDR1 SGHVS and CDR2 FNYEAQ. The CDR3 DNA reads as TGTGCCAGCAGCTACGGGACTAGCGGGGGTTTACCGGGGGAGACCCAGTACTTC. Amino acid sequence: CASSYGTSGGLPGETQYF.

Of note for this clonotype: Sequence at one end of the junction differs from germline and may be a read error. This chain joins TRBV7-4 and TRBJ2-2; perhaps TRBD2 as D (5 bases). The length of the CDR3 is 16 residues. Germline V gene data show CDR1 as SGHVT and CDR2 as SQSDAQ. Written as DNA, the CDR3 is TGTGCCAGCAGCCCTGTGTACACCACGAACACCGGGGAGCTGCTTTTT. This translates into CASSPVYTTNTGELLF.

This clonotype showed up just a few times. The chain is built from TRBV28 and TRBJ2-1; D uncertain. Trimming stripped 2 bases from V and 9 bases from J, with 8 bases between. The CDR3 totals 12 residues. Germline V lookup: CDR1 MDHEN, CDR2 SYDVKM. The CDR3 sequence is CASSLKLREQFF. CDR3 bases: TGTGCCAGCAGTTTAAAACTCCGTGAGCAGTTCTTC.

The V and J genes are TRBV7-8 and TRBJ2-1; 7 bases fit TRBD2. The CDR3 extends over 16 amino acids. With 5 bases clipped from V and 7 bases from J, the junction kept 14 bases outside the gene matches. Germline loops: CDR1 SGHVS, CDR2 FQNEAQ. The CDR3 is CASSPTGRKRGNEQFF. CDR3 nucleotide sequence: TGTGCCAGCAGCCCAACGGGGAGAAAGCGGGGTAATGAGCAGTTCTTC.

The table lists this clonotype with many counts. The chain employs TRBV15 and TRBJ2-3, with D hard to call. V was pared by 1 base and J by 0 bases, with 14 bases between. Germline V CDR1 and CDR2: LNHNV, YYDKDF (reference sequence). This CDR3 comprises 17 residues. CDR3: CATSRVSAFSSTDTQYF. The CDR3 DNA follows: TGTGCCACCAGCAGAGTCAGCGCCTTTTCTAGCACAGATACGCAGTATTTT.

This chain joins TRBV7-6 and TRBJ1-2; D is ambiguous. Per the germline V gene, CDR1 is SGHVS and CDR2 is FNYEAQ. CDR3 length equals 11 residues. Trimming cost V 5 bases and J 7 bases, with 8 bases left between them. The CDR3 protein is CASSGGTGYTF. The DNA for the CDR3 is TGTGCCAGCAGCGGAGGAACTGGCTACACCTTC. Full variable domain (rest looked up from reference TRBV7-6 and TRBJ1-2): GAGVSQSPRYKVTKRGQDVALRCDPISGHVSLYWYRQALGQGPEFLTYFNYEAQQDKSGLPNDRFSAERPEGSISTLTIQRTEQRDSAMYRCASSGGTGYTFGSGTRLTVV.

The chain is built from TRBV12-3 or TRBV12-4 and TRBJ2-2, with D uncertain. The CDR3 spans 12 residues. Between the trimmed V and J ends, which lost 10 bases and 1 base, there was a span of 7 bases. The CDR3 DNA follows: TGTGCCACTACAGAGAACACCGGGGAGCTGTTTTTT. It translates to CATTENTGELFF.

This clonotype has a count of ten or more. The V and J genes are TRBV7-2 and TRBJ2-4, with 7 bases identical to TRBD1. This CDR3 contains 14 residues. The trim removed 3 bases at V and 6 bases at J, leaving 5 bases unmatched. Germline V gene data show CDR1 as SGHTA and CDR2 as FQGNSA. CDR3 in DNA: TGTGCCAGCAGCTTTACAGGGGACGGAAACATTCAGTACTTC. Protein product: CASSFTGDGNIQYF. Together with reference TRBV7-2 and TRBJ2-4, the CDR3 gives the full variable domain: GAGVSQSPSNKVTEKGKDVELRCDPISGHTALYWYRQSLGQGLEFLIYFQGNSAPDKSGLPSDRFSAERTGGSVSTLTIQRTQQEDSAVYLCASSFTGDGNIQYFGAGTRLSVL.

In regard to this clonotype: This may be a read error, as it is one base from a much larger clone. The CDR3 loop is CASNRFVGTEAFF. Here the CDR3 DNA reads TGTGCCAGCAACAGATTTGTGGGAACTGAAGCTTTCTTT. This sequence joins TRBV7-2 and TRBJ1-1, with unresolved D. V was pared by 7 bases and J by 5 bases, with 14 bases between. The CDR3 loop spans 13 amino acids. CDR1 is SGHTA and CDR2 is FQGNSA in the germline V gene.

This chain connects TRBV5-1 to TRBJ1-1, with a weak D call TRBD1 (6 bases). Looked up from germline, CDR1 is SGHRS and CDR2 is YFSETQ. The CDR3 loop spans 14 amino acids. Trimming pared 0 bases from V and 7 bases from J, leaving 13 bases between. CDR3: CASSLEGQLLEAFF. As DNA, the CDR3 is TGCGCCAGCAGCTTGGAGGGACAACTCCTTGAAGCTTTCTTT.

Worth noting for this clonotype: A read error may be the cause here, since a much bigger clone is one base away. J is TRBJ1-4 and V is TRBV6-1; no definite D call. V was clipped by 2 bases and J by 0 bases, with 10 bases between them. Germline V gene data show CDR1 as MNHNS and CDR2 as SASEGT. This CDR3 is built from 16 residues. Written as DNA, the CDR3 is TGTGCCAGCAGTGAAACCCAGACTGCAACTAATGAAAAACTGTTTTTT. The encoded protein is CASSETQTATNEKLFF.

The chain is built from TRBV7-9 and TRBJ2-3; 10 bases are a match to TRBD2. CDR3 length: 16 residues. V lost 5 bases to trimming and J lost 4 bases; unmatched junction nucleotides: 9. CDR1 SEHNR and CDR2 FQNEAQ come from the germline V gene (reference sequence). The CDR3 bases are TGTGCCAGCAGCCCCCAACTAGCGGGGTCCTCAGATACGCAGTATTTT. Its protein is CASSPQLAGSSDTQYF.

V is TRBV19 and J is TRBJ1-5; no definite D call. Germline V CDR1 and CDR2: LNHDA, SQIVND (reference sequence). Trimming removed 5 bases at V and 6 bases at J, with 17 bases between. The CDR3 is 15 amino acids. This CDR3 is CASSWVSDIIQPQHF. The CDR3 region has the DNA TGTGCCAGTAGTTGGGTTTCGGATATCATTCAGCCCCAGCATTTT.

The CDR3 loop is CASGLAPTGRPNVDTQYF. CDR3 DNA sequence: TGTGCTAGTGGTTTGGCCCCTACCGGGAGGCCTAATGTCGATACGCAGTATTTT. V gene TRBV12-5 combines with J gene TRBJ2-3; TRBD2 agrees at 7 bases. The trim removed 1 base at V and 6 bases at J, leaving 16 bases unmatched. This CDR3 comprises 18 residues. Germline V lookup: CDR1 LGHNT, CDR2 FRNRAP.

This clonotype was observed a handful of times. The J gene is TRBJ1-5, the V gene TRBV15, with TRBD1 identical over 7 bases. This CDR3 comprises 18 residues. Germline V gene data show CDR1 as LNHNV and CDR2 as YYDKDF (reference sequence). The junction had 11 bases not matched to a gene; V was cut back by 0 bases and J by 3 bases. CDR3 DNA sequence: TGTGCCACCAGCAGAGATACGGACAGGCCGCTATTCAATCAGCCCCAGCATTTT. It is translated as CATSRDTDRPLFNQPQHF.

The V gene is TRBV6-6, the J gene TRBJ1-1; D gene unclear. CDR1 and CDR2 (germline): MNHNY, SVGAGI (reference sequence). This CDR3 is 13 amino acids long. V shed 9 bases and J shed 4 bases, with 15 bases lying between them. CDR3 sequence reads: CASLGGVTTEAFF. The CDR3 DNA is TGTGCCAGTTTAGGTGGGGTGACCACTGAAGCTTTCTTT.

This chain connects TRBV6-1 to TRBJ2-3; 9 nucleotides match TRBD2. Germline CDR1 is MNHNS and CDR2 is SASEGT. This CDR3 comprises 16 residues. J was trimmed by 2 bases and V by 6 bases; bases with no gene match: 9. For the CDR3, the DNA is TGTGCCAGCAGCTCTTTGGCGGGGGGGCTCACAGATACGCAGTATTTT. This gives the protein CASSSLAGGLTDTQYF.

J is TRBJ1-1 and V is TRBV4-1; no firm D call. The CDR3 loop spans 15 amino acids. Germline CDR1 MGHRA, CDR2 YSYEKL. The V end was cut by 0 bases, the J end by 6 bases, with 14 bases between. The CDR3 DNA sequence: TGCGCCAGCAGCCAAGAACCGGTTATCTCTTCTGAAGCTTTCTTT. Protein product: CASSQEPVISSEAFF.

The chain carries TRBV19 and TRBJ1-1, with TRBD1 matching 11 bases. The junction had 2 bases not matched to a gene; V was cut back by 3 bases and J by 5 bases. Germline V gives CDR1 LNHDA, CDR2 SQIVND (reference sequence). This CDR3 region has 14 residues. DNA for the CDR3: TGTGCCAGTAGTATGGACAGGGGGCGAACTGAAGCTTTCTTT. Protein product: CASSMDRGRTEAFF.

Details on this clonotype: A much larger clone sits a single nucleotide away, making a read error possible. The chain combines TRBV7-8 with TRBJ1-2; TRBD1 matches 7 bases. The CDR3 covers 14 residues. Germline values: CDR1 SGHVS, CDR2 FQNEAQ. The junction had 5 bases not matched to a gene; V was cut back by 3 bases and J by 4 bases. The CDR3 region has the DNA TGTGCCAGCAGCTTGGGACAGATGGTCTATGGCTACACCTTC. This translates into CASSLGQMVYGYTF.